Presented here are 2 T cell receptor beta chains from one specimen sequenced in a study of blood T cell repertoires in COVID-19. Libraries were prepared by immunoSEQ multiplex PCR; TCRdb keeps only in-frame clonotypes and omits some of them. The sample includes roughly 190,000 clones, 70% to 85% of them seen just once. The sample comprised PBMCs or T cells enriched from blood (not recorded which). The receptor set was obtained from a woman in her 30s who had recovered from COVID-19.

The J gene is TRBJ2-5, the V gene TRBV7-9, with TRBD2 matching 10 bases. CDR1 and CDR2 from the germline V gene are SEHNR and FQNEAQ (reference sequence). Trimming removed 7 bases from V and 1 base from J; junction bases left unmatched: 3. The length of the CDR3 is 14 residues. The CDR3 bases are TGTGCCAGCACCCGACTAGCGGGCCAAGAGACCCAGTACTTC. This sequence encodes CASTRLAGQETQYF.

The chain joins TRBV6-1 to TRBJ2-5; 7 nucleotides match TRBD1. Germline lookup yields CDR1 MNHNS and CDR2 SASEGT. Trimming cost V 3 bases and J 5 bases; bases outside gene matches: 9. The CDR3 consists of 15 residues. The CDR3 DNA is TGTGCCAGCAGTGAGCCGACAGGGATCCGTGAGACCCAGTACTTC. Its protein is CASSEPTGIRETQYF.